One sample yielded the 17 T cell receptor beta chains listed below, sequenced in a study of blood T cell repertoires in COVID-19. Only in-frame clones appear in the TCRdb table, and some are missing; sequencing was by immunoSEQ multiplex PCR. The table shows some 97,000 clones, with 90% occurring only once. Sequencing was performed on peripheral blood. Every receptor here comes from a man aged 55 to 70 with acute or convalescent COVID-19.

This clone was seen a handful of times. The genes are TRBV5-4 and TRBJ1-6; D might be TRBD1 (5 bases). CDR1 is SGHNT and CDR2 is YYREEE in the germline V gene (reference sequence). The CDR3 covers 14 residues. Trimming took off 4 bases at V and 6 bases at J, with 11 bases between the two ends. DNA for the CDR3: TGTGCCAGCAGCCAAACGGGGGTTAATTCACCCCTCCACTTT. Translated, it gives CASSQTGVNSPLHF.

The chain uses TRBV3-1 (or the pseudogene TRBV3-2) and TRBJ1-4; D ambiguous. V was clipped by 2 bases and J by 0 bases, with 7 bases between them. CDR1 and CDR2 from the germline V gene are LGHDT and YNNKEL (reference sequence). This CDR3 is 15 amino acids long. This CDR3 reads CASSQSSATNEKLFF. CDR3 nucleotide sequence: TGTGCCAGCAGCCAAAGTAGCGCAACTAATGAAAAACTGTTTTTT.

The chain uses TRBV5-1 and TRBJ2-1, with 8 bases lining up with TRBD2. Germline loops: CDR1 SGHRS, CDR2 YFSETQ. CDR3 length: 15 residues. The J segment lost 4 bases and the V segment lost 4 bases, leaving 7 bases of the junction unmatched. The CDR3 loop reads CASSAEASGYNEQFF. CDR3 in DNA: TGCGCCAGCAGCGCTGAGGCTAGCGGGTACAATGAGCAGTTCTTC.

CDR3 sequence reads: CASSPDRTPSNEKLFF. In DNA form, the CDR3 reads TGTGCCAGCTCACCGGACAGGACACCGTCTAATGAAAAACTGTTTTTT. V is TRBV18 and J is TRBJ1-4; 7 positions match TRBD1. CDR3 length: 16 residues. The germline V gene has CDR1 KGHSH and CDR2 LQKENI. V shed 3 bases, J shed 3 bases, and the junction held 7 bases outside the gene matches.

The rearrangement joins TRBV3-1 (or the pseudogene TRBV3-2) to TRBJ2-3, with TRBD2 matching 7 bases. CDR1 LGHDT and CDR2 YNNKEL come from the germline V gene (reference sequence). The CDR3 has 16 amino acids. With V trimmed by 1 base and J by 4 bases, 8 bases remained unmatched. The CDR3, as DNA: TGTGCCAGCAGCCAAGGATGGGGGGGGAGCGCAGATACGCAGTATTTT. This gives the protein CASSQGWGGSADTQYF.

This chain joins TRBV30 and TRBJ1-4, with D hard to call. The V gene's germline CDR1 is GTSNPN and CDR2 SVGIG (reference sequence). This CDR3 contains 13 residues. V was clipped by 0 bases and J by 6 bases, with 8 bases between them. This chain's CDR3 is CAWSVLAHEKLFF. In nucleotides, the CDR3 is TGTGCCTGGAGTGTTCTGGCACATGAAAAACTGTTTTTT.

V usage is TRBV28 and J usage is TRBJ2-5, with D uncertain. Trimming took off 7 bases at V and 4 bases at J, with 4 bases between the two ends. The CDR3 runs to 10 residues. Germline V gives CDR1 MDHEN, CDR2 SYDVKM. The CDR3 loop reads CASTGETQYF. The DNA for the CDR3 is TGTGCCAGCACAGGAGAGACCCAGTACTTC.

V gene TRBV4-2 combines with J gene TRBJ2-3; perhaps TRBD2 as D (6 bases). This CDR3 is built from 19 residues. The V and J ends lost 2 bases and 4 bases respectively, with 25 bases between them. The germline V gene encodes CDR1 LGHNA and CDR2 YNFKEQ. Here the CDR3 reads CASSQHGGVVGVLSDTQYF. The CDR3, as DNA: TGTGCCAGCAGCCAACATGGAGGGGTTGTCGGGGTTCTCTCAGATACGCAGTATTTT.

This clone appeared a single time. The rearrangement uses TRBV29-1 and TRBJ2-5; possible D gene TRBD1, 6 bases. V gave up 3 bases and J gave up 2 bases, with 10 bases separating them. Germline V lookup: CDR1 SQVTM, CDR2 ANQGSEA. The CDR3 loop spans 13 amino acids. The CDR3: CSVDGTWQETQYF. CDR3 DNA: TGCAGCGTTGACGGGACATGGCAAGAGACCCAGTACTTC.

J is TRBJ1-4 and V is TRBV29-1, with 7 bases fitting TRBD1. The CDR3 is 14 amino acids. The junction had 2 bases not matched to a gene; V was cut back by 4 bases and J by 0 bases. The germline V gene has CDR1 SQVTM and CDR2 ANQGSEA. The CDR3 nucleotides are TGCAGCGTTGCCCAGGGGGCAACTAATGAAAAACTGTTTTTT. This translates into CSVAQGATNEKLFF.

This sequence joins TRBV7-9 and TRBJ1-1; 7 bases match TRBD1. This CDR3 spans 14 amino acids. V dropped 3 bases and J dropped 1; count of bases not matched to a gene: 2. Germline lookup yields CDR1 SEHNR and CDR2 FQNEAQ (reference sequence). CDR3 sequence: CASSLQGENTEAFF. The CDR3 region has the DNA TGTGCCAGCAGCTTGCAGGGGGAGAACACTGAAGCTTTCTTT.

The V gene is TRBV19, the J gene TRBJ1-1; 8 bases are a match to TRBD1. CDR3 length: 14 amino acids. The germline V gene encodes CDR1 LNHDA and CDR2 SQIVND (reference sequence). Losses at the gene ends were 4 bases for V and 3 bases for J; bases not matched to a gene: 4. The CDR3 DNA is TGTGCCAGTAGTAAGGGACAGGATTACACTGAAGCTTTCTTT. Translated: CASSKGQDYTEAFF.

The chain combines TRBV6-2 or TRBV6-3 with TRBJ1-3, with 9 positions matching TRBD1. CDR3 length: 17 residues. The germline V gene has CDR1 MNHEY and CDR2 SVGEGT. V shed 6 bases, J shed 1 base, and the junction held 10 bases outside the gene matches. The CDR3 loop is CASSPRRQGESGNTIYF. The DNA of the CDR3 is TGTGCCAGCAGCCCTCGAAGACAGGGGGAATCTGGAAACACCATATATTTT.

The chain couples TRBV10-2 to TRBJ2-3; D perhaps matches TRBD1 (5 bases). Trimming stripped 3 bases from V and 6 bases from J, with 13 bases between. Germline assignment: CDR1 WSHSY and CDR2 SAAADI. The CDR3 is 14 residues long. The CDR3 DNA is TGCGCCAGCAGTGATAGGCAGGGTGGGGATACGCAGTATTTT. It is translated as CASSDRQGGDTQYF.

This clone showed up just once. V and J are TRBV28 and TRBJ1-5, with 8 bases matching TRBD1. In germline, CDR1 is MDHEN, CDR2 SYDVKM. This CDR3 has 15 residues. The junction had 10 bases not matched to a gene; V was cut back by 6 bases and J by 6 bases. CDR3 sequence reads: CASRFRDRRAQPQHF. In DNA, the CDR3 is TGTGCCAGCAGGTTTCGGGACAGGAGGGCTCAGCCCCAGCATTTT.

The CDR3 nucleotides read TGTGCCAGCGGGCAGGAGAACACTGAAGCTTTCTTT. It encodes CASGQENTEAFF. V and J are TRBV7-2 and TRBJ1-1; no reliable D call. V was cut by 8 bases and J by 1 base, with 8 bases left in between. The CDR3 is 12 amino acids. Germline-derived CDR1 and CDR2 are SGHTA and FQGNSA.

V usage is TRBV7-9 and J usage is TRBJ2-6; D is unresolved. Germline CDR1 and CDR2: SEHNR and FQNEAQ (reference sequence). The CDR3 sequence is 13 residues long. V was cut by 5 bases and J by 2 bases, with 4 bases left in between. For the CDR3, the DNA is TGTGCCAGCAGCCGTGCTGGGGCCAACGTCCTGACTTTC. Protein: CASSRAGANVLTF.